The rows below give T cell receptor beta chains drawn from one sample of a study of T cells in Graves' hyperthyroidism and ophthalmopathy. TCRdb reprocessed the multiplex PCR reads with MiXCR, giving one entry per CDR3 protein. The sample includes about 290,000 distinct CDR3 sequences, roughly 15% of them seen just once. The sequenced sample was blood. The receptors derive from a middle-aged woman with Graves' hyperthyroidism. Both conserved end residues are part of each CDR3. The order of the fields is D gene, V gene, clone size, J gene, CDR3 length, CDR3 protein, CDR3 DNA. The D gene is left open where the match is weak. Size is omitted from some rows. Given values are once, few, many or a class for expanded clones.

d_call: .
v_call: TRBV3-1
clone_size: many
j_call: TRBJ2-7
cdr3_length: 13
cdr3_aa: CASSQGRVYEQYF
cdr3_nt: TGTGCCAGCAGCCAAGGCAGGGTGTACGAGCAGTACTTC

d_call: TRBD2
v_call: TRBV3-1
clone_size: many
j_call: TRBJ2-1
cdr3_length: 16
cdr3_aa: CASSHLSSGRAFEQFF
cdr3_nt: TGTGCCAGCAGCCACCTCTCTAGCGGGAGGGCCTTTGAGCAGTTCTTC

d_call: TRBD2
v_call: TRBV2
clone_size: many
j_call: TRBJ2-1
cdr3_length: 14
cdr3_aa: CASSPRRGGNEQFF
cdr3_nt: TGTGCCAGCAGCCCCAGGCGGGGGGGCAATGAGCAGTTCTTC

d_call: .
v_call: TRBV27
clone_size: .
j_call: TRBJ2-1
cdr3_length: 15
cdr3_aa: CASSLSTGAINEQFF
cdr3_nt: TGTGCCAGCAGTTTATCAACGGGAGCAATCAATGAGCAGTTCTTC

d_call: .
v_call: TRBV7-9
clone_size: many
j_call: TRBJ2-2
cdr3_length: 13
cdr3_aa: CASSARLAGELFF
cdr3_nt: TGTGCCAGCAGCGCCAGACTAGCCGGGGAGCTGTTTTTT

d_call: .
v_call: TRBV5-5
clone_size: many
j_call: TRBJ2-7
cdr3_length: 11
cdr3_aa: CASSLSSEQYF
cdr3_nt: TGTGCCAGCAGCTTGTCCTCCGAGCAGTACTTC

d_call: .
v_call: TRBV27
clone_size: many
j_call: TRBJ1-4
cdr3_length: 14
cdr3_aa: CASSATRDQEKLFF
cdr3_nt: TGTGCCAGCAGTGCGACCCGGGACCAAGAAAAACTGTTTTTT

d_call: .
v_call: TRBV30
clone_size: many
j_call: TRBJ1-1
cdr3_length: 17
cdr3_aa: CAWSPPRGHPIGLEAFF
cdr3_nt: TGTGCCTGGAGTCCCCCCAGGGGACATCCCATTGGCCTTGAAGCTTTCTTT

d_call: TRBD2
v_call: TRBV13
clone_size: many
j_call: TRBJ2-1
cdr3_length: 17
cdr3_aa: CASSSGGLAGGPGEQFF
cdr3_nt: TGTGCCAGCAGCTCTGGGGGACTAGCGGGAGGGCCTGGGGAGCAGTTCTTC

d_call: .
v_call: TRBV6-2/TRBV6-3
clone_size: many
j_call: TRBJ2-7
cdr3_length: 14
cdr3_aa: CASSSFSVTYEQYF
cdr3_nt: TGTGCCAGCAGTTCGTTCTCGGTTACCTACGAGCAGTACTTC

d_call: TRBD2
v_call: TRBV12-3/TRBV12-4
clone_size: many
j_call: TRBJ2-2
cdr3_length: 16
cdr3_aa: CASSLGLAGDTGELFF
cdr3_nt: TGTGCCAGCAGTCTCGGACTAGCGGGAGACACCGGGGAGCTGTTTTTT

d_call: .
v_call: TRBV2
clone_size: many
j_call: TRBJ2-1
cdr3_length: 16
cdr3_aa: CASREKRDKYYNEQFF
cdr3_nt: TGTGCCAGCAGGGAAAAACGGGACAAATATTACAATGAGCAGTTCTTC

d_call: .
v_call: TRBV10-3
clone_size: many
j_call: TRBJ1-2
cdr3_length: 14
cdr3_aa: CAISESREENGYTF
cdr3_nt: TGTGCCATCAGTGAGTCTAGGGAGGAGAATGGCTACACCTTC

d_call: TRBD2
v_call: TRBV7-2
clone_size: few
j_call: TRBJ2-7
cdr3_length: 16
cdr3_aa: CASSSGLAGASYEQYF
cdr3_nt: TGTGCCAGCAGCTCAGGACTAGCGGGGGCCTCCTACGAGCAGTACTTC

d_call: .
v_call: TRBV18
clone_size: .
j_call: TRBJ2-7
cdr3_length: 15
cdr3_aa: CASSPPDGTNYEQYF
cdr3_nt: TGTGCCAGCTCACCACCGGATGGGACAAACTACGAGCAGTACTTC

d_call: .
v_call: TRBV12-3/TRBV12-4
clone_size: many
j_call: TRBJ1-1
cdr3_length: 13
cdr3_aa: CASNRAVNTEAFF
cdr3_nt: TGTGCCAGCAACCGGGCCGTTAACACTGAAGCTTTCTTT

d_call: .
v_call: TRBV12-3/TRBV12-4
clone_size: many
j_call: TRBJ1-2
cdr3_length: 12
cdr3_aa: CASSFRDYGYTF
cdr3_nt: TGTGCCAGCAGTTTCCGAGACTATGGCTACACCTTC

d_call: TRBD1
v_call: TRBV5-1
clone_size: many
j_call: TRBJ2-7
cdr3_length: 14
cdr3_aa: CASSGGTGPYEQYF
cdr3_nt: TGCGCCAGCAGCGGAGGGACAGGGCCTTACGAGCAGTACTTC

d_call: .
v_call: TRBV6-6
clone_size: few
j_call: TRBJ2-2
cdr3_length: 13
cdr3_aa: CASSYSFQEELFF
cdr3_nt: TGTGCCAGCAGTTACTCCTTTCAGGAGGAGCTGTTTTTT

d_call: .
v_call: TRBV2
clone_size: many
j_call: TRBJ2-7
cdr3_length: 16
cdr3_aa: CASIKSRVSGTYEQYF
cdr3_nt: TGTGCCAGCATTAAAAGTCGGGTTTCGGGAACCTACGAGCAGTACTTC

d_call: .
v_call: TRBV30
clone_size: once
j_call: TRBJ1-3
cdr3_length: 13
cdr3_aa: CAWSVSSGNTIYF
cdr3_nt: TGTGCCTGGAGTGTAAGCTCTGGAAACACCATATATTTT

d_call: .
v_call: TRBV20-1
clone_size: many
j_call: TRBJ2-1
cdr3_length: 14
cdr3_aa: CSASGRILNNEQFF
cdr3_nt: TGCAGTGCTAGTGGCAGGATACTTAACAATGAGCAGTTCTTC

d_call: .
v_call: TRBV12-5
clone_size: many
j_call: TRBJ2-1
cdr3_length: 13
cdr3_aa: CASGLGSYNEQFF
cdr3_nt: TGTGCTAGTGGTTTGGGCTCCTACAATGAGCAGTTCTTC

d_call: TRBD2
v_call: TRBV5-6
clone_size: many
j_call: TRBJ2-3
cdr3_length: 15
cdr3_aa: CASSFPSGSTDTQYF
cdr3_nt: TGTGCCAGCAGCTTCCCTAGCGGGAGTACAGATACGCAGTATTTT

d_call: .
v_call: TRBV6-1
clone_size: many
j_call: TRBJ2-2
cdr3_length: 13
cdr3_aa: CASSGLYTGELFF
cdr3_nt: TGTGCCAGCAGTGGACTTTACACCGGGGAGCTGTTTTTT

d_call: .
v_call: TRBV11-2
clone_size: many
j_call: TRBJ2-1
cdr3_length: 12
cdr3_aa: CASSFGRDEQFF
cdr3_nt: TGTGCCAGCAGCTTCGGCAGGGATGAGCAGTTCTTC

d_call: TRBD2
v_call: TRBV2
clone_size: few
j_call: TRBJ2-1
cdr3_length: 16
cdr3_aa: CASSEGGSGVYNEQFF
cdr3_nt: TGTGCCAGCAGTGAAGGGGGTAGCGGGGTCTACAATGAGCAGTTCTTC

d_call: .
v_call: TRBV7-2
clone_size: .
j_call: TRBJ2-2
cdr3_length: 15
cdr3_aa: CASSLGLPSTGELFF
cdr3_nt: TGTGCCAGCAGCTTAGGACTTCCAAGCACCGGGGAGCTGTTTTTT

d_call: .
v_call: TRBV27
clone_size: many
j_call: TRBJ1-6
cdr3_length: 15
cdr3_aa: CASSLFWTDNSPLHF
cdr3_nt: TGTGCCAGCAGTTTATTCTGGACAGATAATTCACCCCTCCACTTT

d_call: .
v_call: TRBV6-1
clone_size: many
j_call: TRBJ1-2
cdr3_length: 13
cdr3_aa: CASSEAPGGGYTF
cdr3_nt: TGTGCCAGCAGTGAAGCCCCAGGAGGGGGCTACACCTTC

d_call: .
v_call: TRBV20-1
clone_size: many
j_call: TRBJ1-1
cdr3_length: 14
cdr3_aa: CSARSHRSNTEAFF
cdr3_nt: TGCAGTGCTAGGTCCCACAGGTCGAACACTGAAGCTTTCTTT

d_call: TRBD1
v_call: TRBV7-2
clone_size: many
j_call: TRBJ2-7
cdr3_length: 15
cdr3_aa: CASSSQPGQGYEQYF
cdr3_nt: TGTGCCAGCAGCTCTCAGCCGGGACAGGGTTACGAGCAGTACTTC

d_call: TRBD1
v_call: TRBV7-8
clone_size: many
j_call: TRBJ1-6
cdr3_length: 15
cdr3_aa: CASSLGVRGNPPLHF
cdr3_nt: TGTGCCAGCAGCTTAGGCGTCAGGGGGAATCCACCCCTCCACTTT

d_call: .
v_call: TRBV12-3/TRBV12-4
clone_size: many
j_call: TRBJ1-4
cdr3_length: 15
cdr3_aa: CASSPSRTTNEKLFF
cdr3_nt: TGTGCCAGCAGTCCCAGCCGAACAACTAATGAAAAACTGTTTTTT

d_call: TRBD1
v_call: TRBV12-3/TRBV12-4
clone_size: .
j_call: TRBJ1-1
cdr3_length: 11
cdr3_aa: CASRRGTGAFF
cdr3_nt: TGTGCCAGCAGACGCGGGACAGGGGCTTTCTTT

d_call: TRBD2
v_call: TRBV5-1
clone_size: few
j_call: TRBJ2-7
cdr3_length: 21
cdr3_aa: CASSLGGGLAGGRSGPYEQYF
cdr3_nt: TGCGCCAGCAGCTTGGGGGGGGGCCTAGCGGGAGGGCGAAGTGGCCCTTACGAGCAGTACTTC

d_call: TRBD2
v_call: TRBV28
clone_size: .
j_call: TRBJ2-3
cdr3_length: 17
cdr3_aa: CASSIRLAGGITDTQYF
cdr3_nt: TGTGCCAGCAGTATAAGACTAGCGGGAGGGATCACAGATACGCAGTATTTT

d_call: TRBD2
v_call: TRBV7-3
clone_size: many
j_call: TRBJ2-1
cdr3_length: 15
cdr3_aa: CASSSGLAGVGEQFF
cdr3_nt: TGTGCCAGCAGCTCGGGACTAGCGGGAGTAGGTGAGCAGTTCTTC

d_call: .
v_call: TRBV20-1
clone_size: many
j_call: TRBJ1-3
cdr3_length: 13
cdr3_aa: CSASSGGGNTIYF
cdr3_nt: TGCAGTGCTAGTTCGGGGGGTGGAAACACCATATATTTT